The 21 T cell receptor beta chains below were found in one sample sequenced in a study of neurological immune-mediated disorders. In TCRdb, the 5' RACE reads were re-called with MiXCR into one record per CDR3 protein. The sample lists over 55,000 distinct CDR3 sequences, over 2% occurring once. Sequences were obtained from PBMCs. The origin of the receptors is a man aged 50 or older with multiple sclerosis.

This clonotype came up many times. This chain links TRBV7-9 with TRBJ1-1; TRBD1 aligns across 7 bases. The germline V gene has CDR1 SEHNR and CDR2 FQNEAQ (reference sequence). The CDR3 runs 13 residues. After removal of 3 bases from V and 7 bases from J, the junction contained 5 bases not matched to a gene. The CDR3 DNA reads TGTGCCAGCAGCTTCACCGCAGGGGGTGAAGCTTTCTTT. This gives the protein CASSFTAGGEAFF.

As to this clonotype: This clone may be a read error of a much larger clone one base away. This rearrangement joins TRBV2 to TRBJ2-5; no clear D. This CDR3 has 12 residues. The V gene's germline CDR1 is SNHLY and CDR2 FYNNEI. The CDR3 region is CVSSLSVETQYF. CDR3 nucleotides: TGTGTCAGCAGTTTGAGCGTTGAGACCCAGTACTTC.

This clonotype was counted between two and nine times. The V call is TRBV7-6, the J call TRBJ2-2, with D possibly being TRBD1 (5 bases). Germline CDR1 is SGHVS and CDR2 is FNYEAQ. V gave up 6 bases and J gave up 1 base, with 9 bases separating them. This CDR3 region has 14 residues. CDR3 in amino acids: CASRSTGNTGELFF. CDR3 DNA sequence: TGTGCCAGCAGAAGTACAGGGAACACCGGGGAGCTGTTTTTT. Using reference TRBV7-6 and TRBJ2-2 for the parts outside the CDR3, the full variable domain is GAGVSQSPRYKVTKRGQDVALRCDPISGHVSLYWYRQALGQGPEFLTYFNYEAQQDKSGLPNDRFSAERPEGSISTLTIQRTEQRDSAMYRCASRSTGNTGELFFGEGSRLTVL.

This clonotype was seen ten or more times. V gene TRBV3-1 combines with J gene TRBJ1-2, with D possibly matching TRBD1 (5 bases). Between the trimmed V and J ends, which lost 0 bases and 8 bases, there was a span of 19 bases. The CDR3 loop spans 16 amino acids. Germline lookup yields CDR1 LGHDT and CDR2 YNNKEL (reference sequence). This CDR3 is CASSQDWSRQGSGYTF. As DNA, the CDR3 is TGTGCCAGCAGCCAAGATTGGTCTAGGCAGGGAAGCGGCTACACCTTC.

There are many counts of this clonotype. The chain joins TRBV7-2 to TRBJ1-4; D possibly corresponds to TRBD1 (5 bases). The V gene lost 8 bases and the J gene lost 0 bases, with 13 bases spanning the gap. CDR1 SGHTA and CDR2 FQGNSA come from the germline V gene. This CDR3 is built from 15 residues. This chain's CDR3 is CASGSGAATNEKLFF. The CDR3 nucleotides read TGTGCCAGCGGATCCGGGGCAGCAACTAATGAAAAACTGTTTTTT.

In its sample, this clonotype was seen many times. The V and J genes are TRBV7-9 and TRBJ1-1; D not certain. The CDR3 loop spans 13 amino acids. Germline CDR1 SEHNR, CDR2 FQNEAQ (reference sequence). V was trimmed by 2 bases and J by 5 bases, leaving 9 bases between them. The CDR3 nucleotides read TGTGCCAGCAGCTTAACCCCCGTGACTGAAGCTTTCTTT. The encoded protein is CASSLTPVTEAFF.

This clonotype was detected ten times or more. This chain connects TRBV20-1 to TRBJ1-5, with D possibly TRBD1 on 5 matching bases. Germline CDR1 reads DFQATT; CDR2 reads SNEGSKA (reference sequence). The CDR3 extends over 15 amino acids. V lost 0 bases and J 0 bases, leaving 9 bases between the germline ends. CDR3 DNA sequence: TGCAGTGCTAGAGAGTCAGGGAGTAGCAATCAGCCCCAGCATTTT. Its translation is CSARESGSSNQPQHF.

Ten or more counts support this clonotype. The chain combines TRBV27 with TRBJ2-5; maybe TRBD2 (5 bases). Looked up from germline, CDR1 is MNHEY and CDR2 is SMNVEV (reference sequence). V gave up 1 base and J gave up 2 bases, with 11 bases separating them. The CDR3 consists of 15 residues. CDR3: CASSLLAREQETQYF. The CDR3, as DNA: TGTGCCAGCAGTTTATTGGCGAGGGAGCAAGAGACCCAGTACTTC.

This clonotype was recorded at least ten times. V usage is TRBV10-3 and J usage is TRBJ1-5; D remains unclear. With 0 bases removed from V and 5 bases from J, the gap between germline ends came to 11 bases. Germline V CDR1 and CDR2: ENHRY, SYGVKD. This CDR3 is built from 15 residues. CDR3: CAISESHPGDQPQHF. The CDR3 nucleotides are TGTGCCATCAGTGAGTCCCACCCAGGAGATCAGCCCCAGCATTTT.

This clonotype was observed at least ten times. The V and J genes are TRBV3-1 and TRBJ2-1; 8 bases match TRBD2. Germline V gives CDR1 LGHDT, CDR2 YNNKEL (reference sequence). The junction had 3 bases not matched to a gene; V was cut back by 4 bases and J by 7 bases. The CDR3 loop spans 13 amino acids. The DNA for the CDR3 is TGTGCCAGCAGCCTCGGGGGGGTTAATGAGCAGTTCTTC. Protein sequence: CASSLGGVNEQFF.

This clonotype was seen at least ten times. This CDR3 reads CASRTNRGASTDTQYF. The DNA of the CDR3 is TGTGCCAGCAGAACGAACAGGGGTGCTAGCACAGATACGCAGTATTTT. This chain uses TRBV7-2 with TRBJ2-3; TRBD1 matches 7 bases. With V trimmed by 6 bases and J by 0 bases, 9 bases remained unmatched. The length of the CDR3 is 16 residues. The V gene's germline CDR1 is SGHTA and CDR2 FQGNSA.

This clonotype has ten or more counts. The V and J genes are TRBV10-3 and TRBJ2-5, with D perhaps matching TRBD1 (6 bases). Germline-derived CDR1 and CDR2 are ENHRY and SYGVKD. Trimming removed 2 bases from V and 5 bases from J, with 9 bases in between. This CDR3 contains 13 residues. This CDR3 is CAISERTAETQYF. As DNA, the CDR3 is TGTGCCATCAGTGAGAGGACAGCGGAGACCCAGTACTTC.

The sample holds many counts of this clonotype. The chain is built from TRBV20-1 and TRBJ1-1; D is possibly TRBD1 (6 bases). There are 14 residues in the CDR3. V lost 1 base, J lost 1 base, and 10 bases lay in between. The germline CDR1 and CDR2 sequences are DFQATT and SNEGSKA (reference sequence). CDR3 residues: CSARVRGQNTEAFF. The CDR3 nucleotides read TGCAGTGCTAGAGTGCGGGGACAGAACACTGAAGCTTTCTTT.

This clonotype was seen ten or more times. This sequence joins TRBV28 and TRBJ1-1; D is uncertain. Germline lookup yields CDR1 MDHEN and CDR2 SYDVKM. This CDR3 comprises 12 residues. Trimming took 4 bases from V and 1 from J, leaving 4 bases between them. CDR3 in DNA: TGTGCCAGCAGTTCGCCGAACACTGAAGCTTTCTTT. This gives the protein CASSSPNTEAFF.

This clonotype was counted ten times or more. The CDR3 nucleotides are TGCGCCAGCAGCGTAGCCGGGAGCTACAATGAGCAGTTCTTC. It is translated as CASSVAGSYNEQFF. The rearrangement uses TRBV5-1 and TRBJ2-1, with TRBD2 as a possible D gene (6 bases). Trimming removed 4 bases from V and 3 bases from J, with 11 bases in between. The germline gives CDR1 SGHRS, CDR2 YFSETQ. CDR3 length: 14 amino acids.

This clonotype was detected ten times or more. The genes are TRBV7-2 and TRBJ2-7; 9 bases line up with TRBD1. J gave up 6 bases and V 5 bases, and 8 bases lay outside the gene matches. CDR1 and CDR2 (germline): SGHTA, FQGNSA. This CDR3 is built from 14 residues. The CDR3 DNA is TGTGCCAGCAGCCTGGACAGGGGCCAGGGCGAGCAGTACTTC. Translated, it gives CASSLDRGQGEQYF.

This clonotype has a count of ten or more. This chain uses TRBV3-1 with TRBJ1-1; D not resolved. Germline V CDR1 and CDR2: LGHDT, YNNKEL (reference sequence). Trimming left V 4 bases short and J 8 bases short, with 11 bases between. This CDR3 is 12 amino acids long. The CDR3: CASSPRGGEAFF. The CDR3 region has the DNA TGTGCCAGCAGCCCGCGTGGCGGGGAAGCTTTCTTT. The variable domain in full, completed from reference TRBV3-1 and TRBJ1-1, reads DTAVSQTPKYLVTQMGNDKSIKCEQNLGHDTMYWYKQDSKKFLKIMFSYNNKELIINETVPNRFSPKSPDKAHLNLHINSLELGDSAVYFCASSPRGGEAFFGQGTRLTVV.

This clonotype was seen ten or more times. This sequence joins TRBV3-1 and TRBJ2-3; D is ambiguous. V was pared by 2 bases and J by 3 bases, with 6 bases between. Germline values: CDR1 LGHDT, CDR2 YNNKEL (reference sequence). There are 13 residues in the CDR3. Written as DNA, the CDR3 is TGTGCCAGCAGCCAATCCGGGACAGATACGCAGTATTTT. This sequence encodes CASSQSGTDTQYF.

This clonotype was detected many times. The chain couples TRBV19 to TRBJ2-7, with TRBD1 matching 7 bases. The CDR3 length is 13 residues. From germline, CDR1 is LNHDA and CDR2 SQIVND (reference sequence). V shed 7 bases and J 5 bases; nucleotides not matched to a gene: 8. CDR3 DNA sequence: TGTGCCAGTACCACGGGACAGTCCGACGAGCAGTACTTC. It translates to CASTTGQSDEQYF.

This clonotype showed up many times. The CDR3 sequence: CASSPTHTDTQYF. The DNA for the CDR3 is TGTGCCAGTAGCCCGACGCACACAGATACGCAGTATTTT. The rearrangement joins TRBV19 to TRBJ2-3, with D uncertain. Trimming took 6 bases from V and 2 from J, leaving 9 bases between them. Germline values: CDR1 LNHDA, CDR2 SQIVND (reference sequence). This CDR3 spans 13 amino acids.

The sample holds many counts of this clonotype. The chain couples TRBV4-3 to TRBJ2-1; possible D gene TRBD2, 6 bases. Trimming took off 0 bases at V and 6 bases at J, with 15 bases between the two ends. Germline V gives CDR1 LGHNA, CDR2 YSLEER. CDR3 length: 16 residues. The CDR3 DNA reads as TGCGCCAGCAGCCAAGATCTAAGCGGGCCGACCAATGAGCAGTTCTTC. This gives the protein CASSQDLSGPTNEQFF.